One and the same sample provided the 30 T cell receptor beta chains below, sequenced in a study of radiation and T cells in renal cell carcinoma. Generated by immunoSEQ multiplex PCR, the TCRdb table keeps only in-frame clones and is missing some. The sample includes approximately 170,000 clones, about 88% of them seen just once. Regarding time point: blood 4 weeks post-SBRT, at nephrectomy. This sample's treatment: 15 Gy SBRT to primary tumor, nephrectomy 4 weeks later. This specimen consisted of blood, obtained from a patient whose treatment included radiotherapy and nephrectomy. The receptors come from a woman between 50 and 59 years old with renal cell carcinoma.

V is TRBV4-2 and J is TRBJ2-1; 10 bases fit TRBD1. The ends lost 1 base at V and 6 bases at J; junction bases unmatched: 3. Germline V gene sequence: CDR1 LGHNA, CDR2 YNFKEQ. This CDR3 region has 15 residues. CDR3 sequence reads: CASSQGRDRGNEQFF. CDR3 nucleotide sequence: TGTGCCAGCAGCCAAGGCCGGGACAGGGGCAATGAGCAGTTCTTC.

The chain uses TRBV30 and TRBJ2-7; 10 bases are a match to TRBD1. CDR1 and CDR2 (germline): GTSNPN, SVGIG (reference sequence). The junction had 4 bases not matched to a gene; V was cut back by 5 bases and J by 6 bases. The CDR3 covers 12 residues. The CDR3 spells CAWDRGLAEQYF. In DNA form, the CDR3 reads TGTGCCTGGGACAGGGGGCTGGCCGAGCAGTACTTC.

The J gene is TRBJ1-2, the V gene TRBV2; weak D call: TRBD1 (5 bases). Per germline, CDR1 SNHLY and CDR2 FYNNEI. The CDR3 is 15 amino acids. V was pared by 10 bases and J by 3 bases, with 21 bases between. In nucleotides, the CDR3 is TGTGCCACCGAGGGCAGGGCGGGTTGGGACTATGGCTACACCTTC. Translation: CATEGRAGWDYGYTF.

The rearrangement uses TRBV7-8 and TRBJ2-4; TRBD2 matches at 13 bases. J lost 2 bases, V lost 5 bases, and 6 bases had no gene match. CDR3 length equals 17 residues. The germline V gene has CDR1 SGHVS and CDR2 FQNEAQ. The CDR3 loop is CASSLTSGGASKNIQYF. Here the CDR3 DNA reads TGTGCCAGCAGCCTCACTAGCGGGGGGGCATCCAAAAACATTCAGTACTTC.

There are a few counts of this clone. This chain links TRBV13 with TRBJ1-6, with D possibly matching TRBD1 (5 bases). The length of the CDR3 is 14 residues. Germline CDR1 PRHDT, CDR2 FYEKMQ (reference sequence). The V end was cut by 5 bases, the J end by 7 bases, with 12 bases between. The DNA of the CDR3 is TGTGCCAGCAGCATCGGGACGGCCAATTCACCCCTCCACTTT. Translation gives CASSIGTANSPLHF. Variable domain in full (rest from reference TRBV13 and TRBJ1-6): AAGVIQSPRHLIKEKRETATLKCYPIPRHDTVYWYQQGPGQDPQFLISFYEKMQSDKGSIPDRFSAQQFSDYHSELNMSSLELGDSALYFCASSIGTANSPLHFGNGTRLTVT.

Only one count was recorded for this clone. CDR3 sequence (DNA): TGTGCCAGCTCACCGACAGGGAGCTCCTACGAGCAGTACTTC. As protein: CASSPTGSSYEQYF. This chain joins TRBV18 and TRBJ2-7; 7 nucleotides line up with TRBD1. CDR3 length: 14 amino acids. The J segment lost 0 bases and the V segment lost 3 bases, leaving 2 bases of the junction unmatched. Germline CDR1 KGHSH, CDR2 LQKENI. The full variable domain, with the rest looked up from reference TRBV18 and TRBJ2-7, is NAGVMQNPRHLVRRRGQEARLRCSPMKGHSHVYWYRQLPEEGLKFMVYLQKENIIDESGMPKERFSAEFPKEGPSILRIQQVVRGDSAAYFCASSPTGSSYEQYFGPGTRLTVT.

This CDR3 is CASTTTSGGSTDTQYF. CDR3 nucleotide sequence: TGTGCCAGCACCACGACTAGCGGGGGATCCACAGATACGCAGTATTTT. The chain recombines TRBV6-6 with TRBJ2-3, with 12 bases lining up with TRBD2. CDR1 MNHNY and CDR2 SVGAGI come from the germline V gene (reference sequence). The V gene end was trimmed by 7 bases and the J gene end by 2 bases; junction bases not matched to a gene: 7. The CDR3 totals 16 residues.

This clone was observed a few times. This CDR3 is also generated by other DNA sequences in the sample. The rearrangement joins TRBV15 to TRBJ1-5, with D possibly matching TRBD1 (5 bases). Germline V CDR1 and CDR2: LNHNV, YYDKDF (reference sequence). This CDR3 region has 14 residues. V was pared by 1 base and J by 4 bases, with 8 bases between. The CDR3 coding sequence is TGTGCCACCAGCAGAGGCGGGGGTAATCAGCCCCAGCATTTT. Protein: CATSRGGGNQPQHF.

The CDR3 region has the DNA TGTGCCAGCTCACCACAGGACACCGGACGAACTGAAGCTTTCTTT. This gives the protein CASSPQDTGRTEAFF. The chain recombines TRBV18 with TRBJ1-1; tentative D call: TRBD1 (5 bases). Trimming shortened V by 1 base and J by 5 bases, and 14 bases separated the two germline ends. This CDR3 has 15 amino acids. From germline, CDR1 is KGHSH and CDR2 LQKENI.

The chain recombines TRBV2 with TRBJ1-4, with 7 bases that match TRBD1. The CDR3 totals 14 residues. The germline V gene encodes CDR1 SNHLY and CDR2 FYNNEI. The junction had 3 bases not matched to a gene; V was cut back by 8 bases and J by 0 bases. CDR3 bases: TGTGCCAGCCGGGACAGCACAACTAATGAAAAACTGTTTTTT. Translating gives CASRDSTTNEKLFF.

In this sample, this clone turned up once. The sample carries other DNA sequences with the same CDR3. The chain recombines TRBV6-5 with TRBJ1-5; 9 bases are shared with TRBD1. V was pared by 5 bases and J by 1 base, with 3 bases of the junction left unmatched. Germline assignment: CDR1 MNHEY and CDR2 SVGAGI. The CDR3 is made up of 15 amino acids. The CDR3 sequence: CASSADRGSNQPQHF. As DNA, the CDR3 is TGTGCCAGCAGTGCGGACAGGGGCAGCAATCAGCCCCAGCATTTT.

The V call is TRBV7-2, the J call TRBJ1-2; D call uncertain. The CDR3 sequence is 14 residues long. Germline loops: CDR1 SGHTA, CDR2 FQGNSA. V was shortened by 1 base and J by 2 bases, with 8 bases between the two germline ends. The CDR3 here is CASSLEGRNYGYTF. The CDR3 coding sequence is TGTGCCAGCAGCTTAGAAGGGCGGAACTATGGCTACACCTTC.

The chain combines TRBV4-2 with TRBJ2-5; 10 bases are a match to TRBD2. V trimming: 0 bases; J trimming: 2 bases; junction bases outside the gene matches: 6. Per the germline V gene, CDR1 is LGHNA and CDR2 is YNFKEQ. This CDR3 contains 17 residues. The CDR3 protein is CASSQDEVAGGQETQYF. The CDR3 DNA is TGTGCCAGCAGCCAAGATGAAGTAGCGGGGGGACAAGAGACCCAGTACTTC.

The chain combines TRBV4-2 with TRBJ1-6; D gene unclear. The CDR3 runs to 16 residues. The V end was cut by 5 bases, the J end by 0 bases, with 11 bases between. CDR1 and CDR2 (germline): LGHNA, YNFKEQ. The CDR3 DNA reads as TGTGCCAGCAGCTACCGGGTGAGCTCCTATAATTCACCCCTCCACTTT. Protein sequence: CASSYRVSSYNSPLHF.

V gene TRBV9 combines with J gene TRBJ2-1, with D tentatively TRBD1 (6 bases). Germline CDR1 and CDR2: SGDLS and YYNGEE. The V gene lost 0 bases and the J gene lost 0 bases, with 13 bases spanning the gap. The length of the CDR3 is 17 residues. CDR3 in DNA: TGTGCCAGCAGCGTAGCTCGACAGGTTAGCTCCTACAATGAGCAGTTCTTC. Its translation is CASSVARQVSSYNEQFF.

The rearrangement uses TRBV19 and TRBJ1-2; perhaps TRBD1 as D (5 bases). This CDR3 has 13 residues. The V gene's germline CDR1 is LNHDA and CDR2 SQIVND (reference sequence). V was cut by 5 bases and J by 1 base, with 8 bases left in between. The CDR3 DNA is TGTGCCAGTAGTCCCGGGGGTAACTATGGCTACACCTTC. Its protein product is CASSPGGNYGYTF. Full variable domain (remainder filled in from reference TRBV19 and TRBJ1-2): DGGITQSPKYLFRKEGQNVTLSCEQNLNHDAMYWYRQDPGQGLRLIYYSQIVNDFQKGDIAEGYSVSREKKESFPLTVTSAQKNPTAFYLCASSPGGNYGYTFGSGTRLTVV.

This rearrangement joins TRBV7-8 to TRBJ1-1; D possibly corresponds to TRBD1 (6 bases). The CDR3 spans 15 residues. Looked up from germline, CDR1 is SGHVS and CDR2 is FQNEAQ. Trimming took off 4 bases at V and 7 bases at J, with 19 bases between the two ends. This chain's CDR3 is CASSWSGGQGDEAFF. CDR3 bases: TGTGCCAGCAGCTGGTCTGGGGGCCAGGGCGATGAAGCTTTCTTT.

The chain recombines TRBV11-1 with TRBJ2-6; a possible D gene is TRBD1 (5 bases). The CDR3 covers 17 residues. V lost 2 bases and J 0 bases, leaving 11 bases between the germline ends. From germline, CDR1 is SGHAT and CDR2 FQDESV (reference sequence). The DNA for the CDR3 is TGTGCCAGCAGCTTAAATCTACAGGTCTCTGGGGCCAACGTCCTGACTTTC. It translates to CASSLNLQVSGANVLTF.

The CDR3 DNA sequence: TGTGCCAGCAGTGAATCCTTCCCTTTGAACAGGGACGATGAGCAGTTCTTC. This codes for CASSESFPLNRDDEQFF. The chain recombines TRBV25-1 with TRBJ2-1, with D possibly TRBD1 on 6 matching bases. The CDR3 spans 17 residues. The germline V gene encodes CDR1 MGHDK and CDR2 SYGVNS. The V end was cut by 1 base, the J end by 8 bases, with 21 bases between. Full variable domain (missing parts from reference TRBV25-1 and TRBJ2-1): EADIYQTPRYLVIGTGKKITLECSQTMGHDKMYWYQQDPGMELHLIHYSYGVNSTEKGDLSSESTVSRIRTEHFPLTLESARPSHTSQYLCASSESFPLNRDDEQFFGPGTRLTVL.

CDR3 in DNA: TGTGCCAGCGGGACTAGCGGGGACAGCACAGATACGCAGTATTTT. It encodes CASGTSGDSTDTQYF. V gene TRBV7-2 combines with J gene TRBJ2-3; 13 bases are shared with TRBD2. CDR1 and CDR2 (germline): SGHTA, FQGNSA. V lost 8 bases, J lost 0 bases, and 2 bases stayed unmatched. This CDR3 region has 15 residues.

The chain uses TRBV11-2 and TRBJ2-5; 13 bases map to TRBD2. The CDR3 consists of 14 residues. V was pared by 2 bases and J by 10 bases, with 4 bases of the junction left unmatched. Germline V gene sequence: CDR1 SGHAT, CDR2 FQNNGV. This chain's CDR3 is CASSLRTSGGLQYF. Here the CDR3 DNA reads TGTGCCAGCAGCTTAAGGACTAGCGGGGGTCTCCAGTACTTC.

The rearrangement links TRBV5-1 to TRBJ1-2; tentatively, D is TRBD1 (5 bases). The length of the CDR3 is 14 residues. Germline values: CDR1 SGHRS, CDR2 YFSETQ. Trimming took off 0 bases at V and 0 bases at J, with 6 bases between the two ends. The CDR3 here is CASSLEGSNYGYTF. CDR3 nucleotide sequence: TGCGCCAGCAGCTTGGAGGGGTCTAACTATGGCTACACCTTC.

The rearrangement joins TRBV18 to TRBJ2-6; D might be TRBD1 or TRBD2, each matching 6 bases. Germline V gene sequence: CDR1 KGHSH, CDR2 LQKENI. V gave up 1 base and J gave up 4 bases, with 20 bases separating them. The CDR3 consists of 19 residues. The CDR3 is CASSPQGGNLNSGANVLTF. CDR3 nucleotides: TGTGCCAGCTCACCACAGGGGGGAAACTTAAATTCCGGGGCCAACGTCCTGACTTTC.

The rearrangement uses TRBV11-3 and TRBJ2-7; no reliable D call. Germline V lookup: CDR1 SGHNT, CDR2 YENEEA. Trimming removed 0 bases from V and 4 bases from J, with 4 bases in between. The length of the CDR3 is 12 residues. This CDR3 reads CASSLDGYEQYF. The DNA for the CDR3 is TGTGCCAGCAGCTTAGACGGTTACGAGCAGTACTTC.

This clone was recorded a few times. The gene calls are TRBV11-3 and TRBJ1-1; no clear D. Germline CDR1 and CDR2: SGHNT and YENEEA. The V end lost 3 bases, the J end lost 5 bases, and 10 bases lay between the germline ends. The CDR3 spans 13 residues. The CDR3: CASSFTDRTEAFF. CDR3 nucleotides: TGTGCCAGCAGCTTCACGGATCGGACTGAAGCTTTCTTT.

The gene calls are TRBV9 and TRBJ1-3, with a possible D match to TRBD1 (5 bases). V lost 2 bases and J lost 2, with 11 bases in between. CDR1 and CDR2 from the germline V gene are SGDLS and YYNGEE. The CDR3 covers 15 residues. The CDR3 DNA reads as TGTGCCAGCAGCGTGCAGGGTTTGACTGGAAACACCATATATTTT. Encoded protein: CASSVQGLTGNTIYF.

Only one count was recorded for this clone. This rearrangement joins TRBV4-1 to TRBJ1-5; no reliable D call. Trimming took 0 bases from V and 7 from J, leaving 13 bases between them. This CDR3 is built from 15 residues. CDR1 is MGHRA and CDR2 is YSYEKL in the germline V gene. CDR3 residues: CASSQEDGPRQPQHF. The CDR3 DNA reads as TGCGCCAGCAGCCAAGAGGACGGCCCCAGGCAGCCCCAGCATTTT.

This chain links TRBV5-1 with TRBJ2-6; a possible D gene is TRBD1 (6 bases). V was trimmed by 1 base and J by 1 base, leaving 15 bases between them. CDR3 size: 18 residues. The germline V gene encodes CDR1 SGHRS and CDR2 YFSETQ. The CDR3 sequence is CASSLSPTGGSGANVLTF. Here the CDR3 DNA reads TGCGCCAGCAGCTTGTCCCCGACAGGTGGGTCTGGGGCCAACGTCCTGACTTTC.

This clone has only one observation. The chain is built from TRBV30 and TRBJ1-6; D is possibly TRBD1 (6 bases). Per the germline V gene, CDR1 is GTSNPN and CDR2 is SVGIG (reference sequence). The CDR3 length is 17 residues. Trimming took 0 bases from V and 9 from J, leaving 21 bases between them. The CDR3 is CAWSVPGHLRDGSPLHF. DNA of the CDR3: TGTGCCTGGAGTGTACCGGGACACCTCCGAGATGGTTCACCCCTCCACTTT.

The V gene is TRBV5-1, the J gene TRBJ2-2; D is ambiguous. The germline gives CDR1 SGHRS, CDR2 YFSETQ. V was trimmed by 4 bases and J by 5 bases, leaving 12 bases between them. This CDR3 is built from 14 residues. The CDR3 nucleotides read TGCGCCAGCAGCCTGGACGTCCAGACCGGGGAGCTGTTTTTT. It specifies CASSLDVQTGELFF.